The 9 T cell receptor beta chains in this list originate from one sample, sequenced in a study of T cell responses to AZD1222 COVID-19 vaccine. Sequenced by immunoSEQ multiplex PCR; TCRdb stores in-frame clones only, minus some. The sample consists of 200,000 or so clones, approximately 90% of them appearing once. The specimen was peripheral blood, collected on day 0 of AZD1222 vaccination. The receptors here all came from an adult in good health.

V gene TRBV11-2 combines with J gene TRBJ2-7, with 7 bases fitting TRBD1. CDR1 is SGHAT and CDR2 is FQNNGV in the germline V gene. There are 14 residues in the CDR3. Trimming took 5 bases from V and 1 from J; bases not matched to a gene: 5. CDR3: CASSRDRESYEQYF. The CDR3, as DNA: TGTGCCAGCAGCCGCGACAGGGAATCCTACGAGCAGTACTTC.

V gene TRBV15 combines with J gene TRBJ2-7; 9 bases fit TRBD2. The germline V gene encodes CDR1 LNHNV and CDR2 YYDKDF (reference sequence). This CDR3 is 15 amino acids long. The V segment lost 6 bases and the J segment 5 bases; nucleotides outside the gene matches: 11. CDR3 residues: CATRLGREGRHEQYF. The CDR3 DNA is TGTGCCACCAGGCTAGGGCGGGAGGGAAGACACGAGCAGTACTTC.

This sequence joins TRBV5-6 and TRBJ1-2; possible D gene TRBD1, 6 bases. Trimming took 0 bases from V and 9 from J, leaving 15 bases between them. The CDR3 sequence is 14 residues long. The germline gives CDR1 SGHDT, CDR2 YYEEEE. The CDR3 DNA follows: TGTGCCAGCAGCTTGGTTGACAGGCATGGCAGCTACACCTTC. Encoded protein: CASSLVDRHGSYTF.

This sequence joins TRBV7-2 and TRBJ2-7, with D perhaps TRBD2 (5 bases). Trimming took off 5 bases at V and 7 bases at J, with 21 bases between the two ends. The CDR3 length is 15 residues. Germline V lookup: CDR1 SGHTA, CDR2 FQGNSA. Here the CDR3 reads CASSRLGTLTGEQYF. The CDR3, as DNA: TGTGCCAGCAGCCGCCTGGGAACCCTCACGGGGGAGCAGTACTTC.

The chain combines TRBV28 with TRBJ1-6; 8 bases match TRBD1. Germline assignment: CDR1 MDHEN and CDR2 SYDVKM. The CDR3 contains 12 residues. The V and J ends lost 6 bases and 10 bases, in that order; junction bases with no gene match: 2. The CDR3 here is CASRGDRSPLHF. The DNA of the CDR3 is TGTGCCAGCAGGGGGGACAGGTCACCCCTCCACTTT. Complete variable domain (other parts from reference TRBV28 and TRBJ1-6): DVKVTQSSRYLVKRTGEKVFLECVQDMDHENMFWYRQDPGLGLRLIYFSYDVKMKEKGDIPEGYSVSREKKERFSLILESASTNQTSMYLCASRGDRSPLHFGNGTRLTVT.

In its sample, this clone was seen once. CDR3 sequence (DNA): TGTGCCAGTAGTGGACCCAACAATCAGCCCCAGCATTTT. Protein: CASSGPNNQPQHF. The chain uses TRBV19 and TRBJ1-5; D call uncertain. Trimming cost V 5 bases and J 3 bases, with 8 bases left between them. The CDR3 spans 13 residues. Germline CDR1 is LNHDA and CDR2 is SQIVND (reference sequence).

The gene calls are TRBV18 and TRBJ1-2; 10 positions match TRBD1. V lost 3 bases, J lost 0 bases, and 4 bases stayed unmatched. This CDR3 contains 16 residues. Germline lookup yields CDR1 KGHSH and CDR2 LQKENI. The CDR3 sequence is CASSPGTGEPNYGYTF. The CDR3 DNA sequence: TGTGCCAGCTCACCGGGGACAGGGGAACCTAACTATGGCTACACCTTC.

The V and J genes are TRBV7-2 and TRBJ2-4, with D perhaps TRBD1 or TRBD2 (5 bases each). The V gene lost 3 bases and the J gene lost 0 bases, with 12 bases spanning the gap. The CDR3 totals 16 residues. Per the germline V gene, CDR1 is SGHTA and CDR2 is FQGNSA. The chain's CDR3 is CASSFGGTLAKNIQYF. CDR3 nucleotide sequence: TGTGCCAGCAGCTTTGGGGGTACACTAGCCAAAAACATTCAGTACTTC.

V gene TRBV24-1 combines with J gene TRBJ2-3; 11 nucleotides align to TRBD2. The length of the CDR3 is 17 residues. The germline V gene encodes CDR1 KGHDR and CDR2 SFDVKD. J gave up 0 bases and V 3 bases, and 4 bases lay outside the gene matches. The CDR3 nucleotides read TGTGCCACCAGTGATAGGGGGACTAGCGGTAGCACAGATACGCAGTATTTT. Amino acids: CATSDRGTSGSTDTQYF.